This passage covers 6 T cell receptor beta chains from one sample sequenced in a study of blood T cell repertoires in COVID-19. The protocol was immunoSEQ multiplex PCR, while the TCRdb copy is restricted to in-frame clones and leaves out a portion. The sample contains about 110,000 clones, roughly 79% of which appear only once. The specimen sequenced was peripheral blood. The receptors were gathered from a woman older than 75 with active or convalescent COVID-19.

The chain carries TRBV7-9 and TRBJ2-3; 10 bases are a match to TRBD2. CDR3 length: 17 residues. Germline lookup yields CDR1 SEHNR and CDR2 FQNEAQ (reference sequence). V lost 1 base, J lost 0 bases, and 4 bases stayed unmatched. The CDR3 DNA reads as TGTGCCAGCAGCTTAGTTTCGACTAGCGGGAGCACAGATACGCAGTATTTT. This encodes CASSLVSTSGSTDTQYF.

The rearrangement joins TRBV12-3 or TRBV12-4 to TRBJ1-1; D may be TRBD1 (6 bases). The ends were cut back, 1 base at V and 7 bases at J, with 10 bases in the middle. CDR3 length: 13 amino acids. CDR3 nucleotide sequence: TGTGCCAGCAGTTTAGGACAGGAGCGTGAAGCTTTCTTT. Translating it yields CASSLGQEREAFF.

The CDR3 bases are TGTGCCAGCAAGGGTCTAGCAAGCACAGATACGCAGTATTTT. Its translation is CASKGLASTDTQYF. The V gene is TRBV2, the J gene TRBJ2-3; TRBD2 might be the D (5 bases). The CDR3 loop spans 14 amino acids. Trimming shortened V by 7 bases and J by 0 bases, and 11 bases separated the two germline ends. CDR1 is SNHLY and CDR2 is FYNNEI in the germline V gene.

The rearrangement joins TRBV6-1 to TRBJ1-2; D possibly corresponds to TRBD1 (6 bases). The V end lost 3 bases, the J end lost 9 bases, and 26 bases lay between the germline ends. In germline, CDR1 is MNHNS, CDR2 SASEGT. The CDR3 runs to 17 residues. The CDR3 sequence: CASSEGGGDRTFGSYTF. For the CDR3, the DNA is TGTGCCAGCAGTGAGGGTGGAGGAGACAGGACTTTTGGGAGCTACACCTTC.

The V call is TRBV1, the J call TRBJ2-7; the table calls TRBD1, which could not be checked here. TRBV1 is given as a pseudogene. The CDR3 has 11 amino acids. The CDR3 region has the DNA TGCACCAGCAGGCAGGAATACGAGCAGTACTTC. This gives the protein CTSRQEYEQYF.

This chain connects TRBV30 to TRBJ2-7; 7 positions match TRBD1. Germline trimming cut 0 bases from V and 0 bases from J; bases unmatched to any gene: 8. This CDR3 contains 16 residues. CDR1 GTSNPN and CDR2 SVGIG come from the germline V gene (reference sequence). This chain's CDR3 is CAWSVIRQGPSYEQYF. The CDR3 DNA reads as TGTGCCTGGAGTGTAATACGACAGGGCCCCTCCTACGAGCAGTACTTC.